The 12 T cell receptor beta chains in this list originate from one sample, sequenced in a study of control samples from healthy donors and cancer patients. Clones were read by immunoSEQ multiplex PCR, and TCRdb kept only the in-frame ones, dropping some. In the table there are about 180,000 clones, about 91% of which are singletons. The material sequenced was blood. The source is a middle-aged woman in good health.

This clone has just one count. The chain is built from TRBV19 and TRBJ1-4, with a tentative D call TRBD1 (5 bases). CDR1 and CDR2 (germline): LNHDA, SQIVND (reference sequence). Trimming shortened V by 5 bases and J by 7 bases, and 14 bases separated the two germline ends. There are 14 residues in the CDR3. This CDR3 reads CASSQGQGSEKLFF. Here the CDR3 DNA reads TGTGCCAGTAGTCAAGGACAAGGGAGTGAAAAACTGTTTTTT. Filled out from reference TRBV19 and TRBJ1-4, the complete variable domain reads DGGITQSPKYLFRKEGQNVTLSCEQNLNHDAMYWYRQDPGQGLRLIYYSQIVNDFQKGDIAEGYSVSREKKESFPLTVTSAQKNPTAFYLCASSQGQGSEKLFFGSGTQLSVL.

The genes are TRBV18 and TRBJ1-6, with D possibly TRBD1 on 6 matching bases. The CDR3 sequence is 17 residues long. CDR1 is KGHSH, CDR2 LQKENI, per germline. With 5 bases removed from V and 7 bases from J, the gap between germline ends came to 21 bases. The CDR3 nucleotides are TGTGCCAGCTCAATCTACCCTAACAGGGTTGGGAATTCACCCCTCCACTTT. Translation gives CASSIYPNRVGNSPLHF.

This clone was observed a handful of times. The CDR3 protein is CASSQIGGQVSSGNTIYF. CDR3 nucleotide sequence: TGTGCCAGCAGCCAGATTGGGGGACAGGTTAGCTCTGGAAACACCATATATTTT. The chain couples TRBV28 to TRBJ1-3; 8 bases map to TRBD1. V was clipped by 6 bases and J by 0 bases; unmatched bases: 13. Germline V lookup: CDR1 MDHEN, CDR2 SYDVKM. The CDR3 is 18 amino acids.

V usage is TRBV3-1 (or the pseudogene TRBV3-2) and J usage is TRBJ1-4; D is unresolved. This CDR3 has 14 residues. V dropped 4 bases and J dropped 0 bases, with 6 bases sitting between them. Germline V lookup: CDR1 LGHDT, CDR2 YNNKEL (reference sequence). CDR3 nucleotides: TGTGCCAGCAGCCCGTCTGCAACTAATGAAAAACTGTTTTTT. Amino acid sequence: CASSPSATNEKLFF.

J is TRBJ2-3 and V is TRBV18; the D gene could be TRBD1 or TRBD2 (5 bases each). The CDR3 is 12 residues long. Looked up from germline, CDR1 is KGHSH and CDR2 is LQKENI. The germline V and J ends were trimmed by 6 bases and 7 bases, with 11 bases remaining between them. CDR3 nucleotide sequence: TGTGCCAGCTCCGAAGAGGGGAATACGCAGTATTTT. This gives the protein CASSEEGNTQYF.

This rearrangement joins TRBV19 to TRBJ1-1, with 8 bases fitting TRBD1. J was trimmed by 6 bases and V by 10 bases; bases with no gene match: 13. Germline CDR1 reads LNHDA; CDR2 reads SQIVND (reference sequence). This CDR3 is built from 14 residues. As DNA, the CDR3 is TGTGCCACAAGGGGCGGACAGGGATGGGCTGAAGCTTTCTTT. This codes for CATRGGQGWAEAFF.

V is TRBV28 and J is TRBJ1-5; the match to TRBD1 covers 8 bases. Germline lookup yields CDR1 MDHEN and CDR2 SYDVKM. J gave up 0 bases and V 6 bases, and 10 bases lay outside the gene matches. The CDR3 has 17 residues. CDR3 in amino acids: CASRALTGAYSNQPQHF. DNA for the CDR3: TGTGCCAGCAGGGCCCTGACAGGGGCATATAGCAATCAGCCCCAGCATTTT.

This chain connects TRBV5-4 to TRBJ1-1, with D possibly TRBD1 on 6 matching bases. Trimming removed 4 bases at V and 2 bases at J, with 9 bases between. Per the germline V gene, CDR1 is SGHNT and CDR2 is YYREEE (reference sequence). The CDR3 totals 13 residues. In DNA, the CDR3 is TGTGCCAGCAGCACGGACAGCAACACTGAAGCTTTCTTT. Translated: CASSTDSNTEAFF.

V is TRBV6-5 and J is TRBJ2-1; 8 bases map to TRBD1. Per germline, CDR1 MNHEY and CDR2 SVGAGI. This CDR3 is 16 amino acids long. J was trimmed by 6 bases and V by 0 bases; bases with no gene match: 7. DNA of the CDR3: TGTGCCAGCAGTTACTCGTTAGAAGGACAGGGCAATGAGCAGTTCTTC. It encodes CASSYSLEGQGNEQFF.

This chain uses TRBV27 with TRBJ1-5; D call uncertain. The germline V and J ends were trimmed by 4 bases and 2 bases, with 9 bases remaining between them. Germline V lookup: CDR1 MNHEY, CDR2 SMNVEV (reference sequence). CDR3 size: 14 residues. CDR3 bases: TGTGCCAGCAGTTCTGGGGTAGGCAATCAGCCCCAGCATTTT. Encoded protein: CASSSGVGNQPQHF.

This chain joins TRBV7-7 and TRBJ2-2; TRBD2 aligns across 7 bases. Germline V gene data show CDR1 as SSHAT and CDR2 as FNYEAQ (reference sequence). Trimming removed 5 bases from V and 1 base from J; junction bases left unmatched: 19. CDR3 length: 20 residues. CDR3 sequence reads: CASSARIRFLSGGNTGELFF. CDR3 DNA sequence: TGTGCCAGCAGCGCGAGGATCCGGTTTCTATCGGGAGGGAACACCGGGGAGCTGTTTTTT.

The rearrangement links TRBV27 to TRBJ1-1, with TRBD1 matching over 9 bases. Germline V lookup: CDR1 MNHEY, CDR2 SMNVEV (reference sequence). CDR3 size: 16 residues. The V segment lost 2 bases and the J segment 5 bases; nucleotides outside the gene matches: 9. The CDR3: CASSLTGTGRGTEAFF. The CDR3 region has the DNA TGTGCCAGCAGTTTAACCGGGACAGGGAGAGGAACTGAAGCTTTCTTT.